One sample yielded the 13 T cell receptor beta chains listed below, sequenced in a study of blood T cell repertoires in COVID-19. The method was immunoSEQ multiplex PCR; TCRdb's version includes in-frame clones alone and lacks a portion of them. The sample has 200,000 to 300,000 clones, nearly 85% seen once; the top ten hold more than 5%. The sequenced sample consisted of peripheral blood. These receptors were obtained from a human donor in a cohort sampled during active COVID-19.

This chain joins TRBV2 and TRBJ2-7; 7 bases match TRBD2. V dropped 4 bases and J dropped 3; count of bases not matched to a gene: 6. CDR1 SNHLY and CDR2 FYNNEI come from the germline V gene. CDR3 length: 14 amino acids. The CDR3 protein is CASSVGGDVYEQYF. DNA of the CDR3: TGTGCCAGCAGTGTGGGAGGGGACGTCTACGAGCAGTACTTC.

The CDR3 is CASSQDYGPSTDTQYF. The CDR3 region has the DNA TGTGCCAGCAGCCAAGATTATGGCCCAAGCACAGATACGCAGTATTTT. The genes are TRBV3-1 (or the pseudogene TRBV3-2) and TRBJ2-3; D is unresolved. The germline V gene has CDR1 LGHDT and CDR2 YNNKEL (reference sequence). With 0 bases removed from V and 0 bases from J, the gap between germline ends came to 10 bases. The CDR3 spans 16 residues.

In this sample, this clone turned up a few times. The V call is TRBV5-6, the J call TRBJ2-1; 7 bases align to TRBD2. CDR1 and CDR2 (germline): SGHDT, YYEEEE. CDR3 length equals 14 residues. V shed 4 bases, J shed 4 bases, and the junction held 5 bases outside the gene matches. The CDR3 reads CASSGGTTYNEQFF. The CDR3 bases are TGTGCCAGCAGCGGCGGGACTACGTACAATGAGCAGTTCTTC.

The chain combines TRBV18 with TRBJ2-7; TRBD1 aligns across 7 bases. The CDR3 has 13 amino acids. Germline assignment: CDR1 KGHSH and CDR2 LQKENI. Losses at the gene ends were 5 bases for V and 9 bases for J; bases not matched to a gene: 10. The CDR3 reads CASSSGDRVVQYF. The CDR3 region has the DNA TGTGCCAGCTCATCGGGCGACAGGGTCGTGCAGTACTTC.

The rearrangement joins TRBV9 to TRBJ1-3; D possibly corresponds to TRBD1 (6 bases). From germline, CDR1 is SGDLS and CDR2 YYNGEE. CDR3 length equals 15 residues. The germline V and J ends were trimmed by 3 bases and 0 bases, with 10 bases remaining between them. DNA for the CDR3: TGTGCCAGCAGCGCCGAACAGGGCTCTGGAAACACCATATATTTT. The encoded protein is CASSAEQGSGNTIYF.

V is TRBV19 and J is TRBJ2-7; D may be TRBD1 (7 bases). Germline V gives CDR1 LNHDA, CDR2 SQIVND (reference sequence). With 8 bases removed from V and 4 bases from J, the gap between germline ends came to 12 bases. CDR3 length: 12 amino acids. The DNA of the CDR3 is TGTGCCAGTGGGGGGACAGAATACGAGCAGTACTTC. It codes for CASGGTEYEQYF. Based on the CDR3 plus reference TRBV19 and TRBJ2-7, the full variable domain is DGGITQSPKYLFRKEGQNVTLSCEQNLNHDAMYWYRQDPGQGLRLIYYSQIVNDFQKGDIAEGYSVSREKKESFPLTVTSAQKNPTAFYLCASGGTEYEQYFGPGTRLTVT.

This clone was seen a single time. The chain couples TRBV19 to TRBJ2-3, with 7 bases aligning to TRBD2. The CDR3 contains 14 residues. V was pared by 6 bases and J by 8 bases, with 11 bases of the junction left unmatched. Germline V gene sequence: CDR1 LNHDA, CDR2 SQIVND (reference sequence). The CDR3 region has the DNA TGTGCCAGTAGGGTAGCGGGTGCTCAAGGTACGCAGTATTTT. Its translation is CASRVAGAQGTQYF.

The chain employs TRBV19 and TRBJ2-7; D perhaps matches TRBD2 (7 bases). V was cut by 7 bases and J by 1 base, with 20 bases left in between. Germline loops: CDR1 LNHDA, CDR2 SQIVND (reference sequence). The CDR3 spans 16 residues. The CDR3 region is CASTSGGLGGSYEQYF. Here the CDR3 DNA reads TGTGCCAGTACCTCGGGAGGACTAGGGGGTTCCTACGAGCAGTACTTC.

The J gene is TRBJ2-1, the V gene TRBV11-3; perhaps TRBD2 as D (6 bases). V was cut by 5 bases and J by 5 bases, with 13 bases left in between. The length of the CDR3 is 14 residues. Germline V lookup: CDR1 SGHNT, CDR2 YENEEA. In DNA, the CDR3 is TGTGCCAGCAGCCTGGAGGGGTCCGACAATGAGCAGTTCTTC. This codes for CASSLEGSDNEQFF.

The chain uses TRBV27 and TRBJ2-7; TRBD2 matches at 8 bases. V lost 7 bases, J lost 7 bases, and 15 bases stayed unmatched. CDR1 is MNHEY, CDR2 SMNVEV, per germline (reference sequence). The CDR3 has 15 amino acids. CDR3 sequence reads: CASTDPGGKRWEQYF. Here the CDR3 DNA reads TGTGCCAGCACCGACCCGGGGGGGAAACGGTGGGAGCAGTACTTC.

The chain combines TRBV4-2 with TRBJ2-1; weak D call: TRBD2 (5 bases). Trimming cost V 0 bases and J 3 bases, with 9 bases left between them. Germline V gene data show CDR1 as LGHNA and CDR2 as YNFKEQ. The CDR3 is 15 residues long. CDR3 residues: CASSQDADYYNEQFF. The DNA for the CDR3 is TGTGCCAGCAGCCAAGATGCCGACTACTACAATGAGCAGTTCTTC.

This clone has a single count. V and J are TRBV28 and TRBJ2-7; TRBD2 agrees at 7 bases. Germline-derived CDR1 and CDR2 are MDHEN and SYDVKM. The CDR3 has 15 amino acids. Trimming cost V 5 bases and J 3 bases; bases outside gene matches: 10. This chain's CDR3 is CASSPPGTTIYEQYF. The CDR3 DNA reads TGTGCCAGCAGTCCCCCCGGGACTACCATCTACGAGCAGTACTTC. Full variable domain (rest looked up from reference TRBV28 and TRBJ2-7): DVKVTQSSRYLVKRTGEKVFLECVQDMDHENMFWYRQDPGLGLRLIYFSYDVKMKEKGDIPEGYSVSREKKERFSLILESASTNQTSMYLCASSPPGTTIYEQYFGPGTRLTVT.

The J gene is TRBJ1-2, the V gene TRBV28; 7 bases map to TRBD1. Germline CDR1 is MDHEN and CDR2 is SYDVKM. Trimming cost V 6 bases and J 7 bases; bases outside gene matches: 17. The CDR3 extends over 16 amino acids. The CDR3 coding sequence is TGTGCCAGCAGCCTACCCGGAAGCAGGGGGAATTTTGGCTACACCTTC. This gives the protein CASSLPGSRGNFGYTF.